The present TCR beta chain was sequenced within a study of blood T cells in healthy people across ages. To note about this clonotype: A much larger clonotype is one base distant, so this may be a read error.

Germline V gives CDR1 SNHLY, CDR2 FYNNEI. The CDR3 is made up of 14 amino acids. Germline trimming cut 6 bases from V and 7 bases from J; bases unmatched to any gene: 7. Sample-barcoded 5' priming and a J-beta primer mix drove a second PCR of roughly 7 to 11 cycles. Via MiXCR, TCRdb re-called the 5' RACE reads, giving one row per CDR3 protein. The repertoire consists of about 1.5 million distinct CDR3 sequences, with around 40% occurring once and the leading ten covering approximately 4%. This rearrangement joins TRBV2 to TRBJ1-5; 9 bases agree with TRBD1. The TCR sequence derives from a woman between 18 and 30 years old in good health. The sequencing input was blood. DNA for the CDR3: TGTGCCAGCAGGGCCGGGACAGGGAAGCAGCCCCAGCATTTT. Residues: CASRAGTGKQPQHF.